Given below is one T cell receptor beta chain in context. Antigen: not known. A single record per CDR3 protein comes from TCRdb applying MiXCR to the RT-PCR reads. The sample has roughly 700,000 distinct CDR3 sequences; over 11% are singletons. Trimming left V 8 bases short and J 3 bases short, with 19 bases between. Germline CDR1 and CDR2: MNHEY and SVGEGT. CDR3 length: 16 residues. These data originate in a study of response to subunit inactivated influenza vaccine. Study-level results: Authors suggested few new T cells are recruited by each seasonal influenza vaccination.

Sequenced here: PBMCs from blood, sampled 14 to 15 days before vaccination. This chain connects TRBV6-2 or TRBV6-3 to TRBJ2-2; possible D gene TRBD1, 6 bases. This TCR came from a middle-aged man who received an inactivated influenza vaccine. The CDR3 DNA follows: TGTGCCAGCTCCGCCCCCAGGGGAGTAGACACCGGGGAGCTGTTTTTT. Its translation is CASSAPRGVDTGELFF.